Each of the 6 T cell receptor beta chains below was sequenced from the same sample in a study of OX40 agonist ivuxolimab in advanced cancers. Here immunoSEQ multiplex PCR was the method, and the copy in TCRdb shows in-frame clones only, minus some. The sample has 75,000 to 90,000 clones, more than 70% seen once. The sample was CD4+ or CD8+ T cells sorted from blood, taken in a trial of the OX40 agonist ivuxolimab. These receptors all come from an adult with an advanced solid tumor such as melanoma, head and neck, liver or kidney cancer.

This rearrangement joins TRBV7-8 to TRBJ1-2, with D possibly being TRBD1 (6 bases). Between the trimmed V and J ends, which lost 4 bases and 8 bases, there was a span of 14 bases. Germline CDR1 is SGHVS and CDR2 is FQNEAQ. The CDR3 totals 13 residues. The CDR3: CASSYDSRGGYTF. In nucleotides, the CDR3 is TGTGCCAGCAGCTACGATTCGAGGGGGGGCTACACCTTC.

The chain has TRBV5-1 and TRBJ2-4; no reliable D call. Germline V gene data show CDR1 as SGHRS and CDR2 as YFSETQ. The CDR3 length is 11 residues. The V end was cut by 0 bases, the J end by 7 bases, with 2 bases between. Here the CDR3 DNA reads TGCGCCAGCAGCTTGGGGAACATTCAGTACTTC. Protein product: CASSLGNIQYF. The full variable domain, completed using reference TRBV5-1 and TRBJ2-4, is KAGVTQTPRYLIKTRGQQVTLSCSPISGHRSVSWYQQTPGQGLQFLFEYFSETQRNKGNFPGRFSGRQFSNSRSEMNVSTLELGDSALYLCASSLGNIQYFGAGTRLSVL.

The chain employs TRBV10-3 and TRBJ2-2; D ambiguous. Germline V gene data show CDR1 as ENHRY and CDR2 as SYGVKD. The CDR3 is 12 amino acids. Deletions cut 10 bases from V and 5 bases from J, with 11 bases between. This CDR3 reads CATQTQTGELFF. The CDR3 bases are TGTGCCACCCAAACCCAAACCGGGGAGCTGTTTTTT.

The chain is built from TRBV30 and TRBJ2-5, with D uncertain. Germline assignment: CDR1 GTSNPN and CDR2 SVGIG (reference sequence). The CDR3 sequence is 11 residues long. The ends were cut back, 3 bases at V and 2 bases at J, with 4 bases in the middle. The CDR3 region has the DNA TGTGCCTGGAGGGGTCAAGAGACCCAGTACTTC. It specifies CAWRGQETQYF. The entire variable domain, with the rest obtained from reference TRBV30 and TRBJ2-5, is as follows: SQTIHQWPATLVQPVGSPLSLECTVEGTSNPNLYWYRQAAGRGLQLLFYSVGIGQISSEVPQNLSASRPQDRQFILSSKKLLLSDSGFYLCAWRGQETQYFGPGTRLLVL.

The rearrangement joins TRBV5-1 to TRBJ1-1; a weak D match, TRBD1 (6 bases). Between the trimmed V and J ends, which lost 1 base and 1 base, there was a span of 20 bases. Germline V gene sequence: CDR1 SGHRS, CDR2 YFSETQ. The CDR3 has 18 amino acids. CDR3 protein: CASSLQVTGRTANTEAFF. The CDR3 DNA sequence: TGCGCCAGCAGCTTGCAAGTCACGGGCCGGACAGCGAACACTGAAGCTTTCTTT.

V and J are TRBV29-1 and TRBJ2-2; 11 bases align to TRBD2. The germline V gene has CDR1 SQVTM and CDR2 ANQGSEA. The CDR3 runs to 16 residues. V dropped 7 bases and J dropped 1; count of bases not matched to a gene: 8. The CDR3 loop reads CSGGNSGGVNTGELFF. CDR3 DNA sequence: TGCAGCGGCGGAAATAGCGGGGGGGTGAACACCGGGGAGCTGTTTTTT.